This T cell receptor (beta chain) was sequenced for a study of regulatory T cells in long-lasting Graves disease. Both iRepertoire HTBI primers and Arm-PCR of CDR3 regions were used to build the TCR beta libraries. From the multiplex PCR reads, TCRdb called clonotypes with MiXCR, one entry per CDR3 protein. The data contain approximately 360,000 distinct CDR3 sequences, less than 30% of them singletons. Time point: persistent/refractory GD, antithyroid drugs over 5 years with positive TRAb. Following extraction of RNA from PBMCs, that RNA was used to make the TCR library. The germline CDR1 and CDR2 sequences are SGHTA and FQGTGA. This CDR3 is built from 14 residues. V lost 8 bases to trimming and J lost 3 bases, with 16 bases between them.

This clonotype was sampled from a middle-aged woman with Graves disease. The chain couples TRBV7-3 to TRBJ2-5; maybe TRBD1 (5 bases). The sequencing used peripheral blood mononuclear cells (PBMCs), collected when the disease was refractory, from a patient treated with antithyroid drugs. The CDR3 DNA reads TGTGCCAGCGCCCCTGGGGCAGATAAAGAGACCCAGTACTTC. Residues: CASAPGADKETQYF.